This entry lists 30 T cell receptor beta chains sequenced from one sample in a study of T cell responses to AZD1222 COVID-19 vaccine (dated by TCRdb to the early 2020s). Interpreted using the paper, the time point label stands for: baseline before first vaccination. The library was prepared using the immunoSEQ multiplex PCR assay. What TCRdb holds here is the immuneACCESS table cut down to in-frame rearrangements. Part of the clones is not present; checked against another copy, under half of the missing clones reflect an unresolved V gene, and the others are unexplained. The table for this sample lists some 150,000 clones; about 89% of them were counted only once. Of the sample, approximately 3% falls within the top ten clones. Sequencing used peripheral blood, obtained on day 0 of AZD1222 vaccination. The receptors derive from an adult in good health.

This sequence joins TRBV7-3 and TRBJ2-2; TRBD1 matches at 7 bases. From germline, CDR1 is SGHTA and CDR2 FQGTGA. This CDR3 region has 17 residues. Trimming removed 1 base from V and 0 bases from J; junction bases left unmatched: 5. The CDR3 bases are TGTGCCAGCAGCTTAATAACCGGGACAGCGAACACCGGGGAGCTGTTTTTT. It yields the protein CASSLITGTANTGELFF.

CDR3 sequence reads: CASSPVTAQNTGELFF. In DNA, the CDR3 is TGCGCCAGCAGCCCCGTAACAGCGCAGAACACCGGGGAGCTGTTTTTT. The chain recombines TRBV4-3 with TRBJ2-2; D call uncertain. Germline V lookup: CDR1 LGHNA, CDR2 YSLEER. The CDR3 totals 16 residues. Trimming stripped 4 bases from V and 1 base from J, with 13 bases between.

V gene TRBV27 combines with J gene TRBJ2-7; D ambiguous. Germline assignment: CDR1 MNHEY and CDR2 SMNVEV (reference sequence). V lost 5 bases and J 5 bases, leaving 4 bases between the germline ends. The CDR3 contains 10 residues. The DNA of the CDR3 is TGTGCCAGCAGTCCTCACGAGCAGTACTTC. As protein: CASSPHEQYF.

The chain links TRBV2 to TRBJ1-2, with no clear D. The germline V and J ends were trimmed by 3 bases and 3 bases, with 8 bases remaining between them. The germline CDR1 and CDR2 sequences are SNHLY and FYNNEI. This CDR3 comprises 13 residues. In DNA form, the CDR3 reads TGTGCCAGCAGTGAGGGCGGCGACTATGGCTACACCTTC. It yields the protein CASSEGGDYGYTF.

This clone came up once. The chain is built from TRBV2 and TRBJ1-3, with D unresolved. Germline CDR1 reads SNHLY; CDR2 reads FYNNEI. This CDR3 contains 16 residues. V gave up 5 bases and J gave up 4 bases, with 18 bases separating them. The CDR3 DNA sequence: TGTGCCAGCAGTAAACGGCTCTGGACGTCCGGAAACACCATATATTTT. Translation gives CASSKRLWTSGNTIYF.

CDR3 bases: TGTGCCAGCAGCGCTTTTGACAGGGCTGCTAATGAAAAACTGTTTTTT. Amino acid sequence: CASSAFDRAANEKLFF. The gene calls are TRBV9 and TRBJ1-4; 7 nucleotides align to TRBD1. Germline CDR1 and CDR2: SGDLS and YYNGEE. This CDR3 spans 16 amino acids. V shed 3 bases, J shed 3 bases, and the junction held 8 bases outside the gene matches.

The rearrangement uses TRBV18 and TRBJ2-5, with 8 nucleotides matching TRBD1. Germline trimming cut 5 bases from V and 0 bases from J; bases unmatched to any gene: 11. The germline gives CDR1 KGHSH, CDR2 LQKENI. CDR3 size: 17 residues. The CDR3 reads CASSTGTWTGNQETQYF. CDR3 sequence (DNA): TGTGCCAGCTCAACGGGGACGTGGACAGGGAACCAAGAGACCCAGTACTTC.

This chain joins TRBV7-6 and TRBJ1-3, with D perhaps TRBD1 (6 bases). The CDR3 has 15 amino acids. Germline loops: CDR1 SGHVS, CDR2 FNYEAQ. The V end lost 6 bases, the J end lost 4 bases, and 16 bases lay between the germline ends. In DNA, the CDR3 is TGTGCCAGCAGGGGGGGGCGCGAATCCGGAAACACCATATATTTT. Translation: CASRGGRESGNTIYF.

The chain joins TRBV4-1 to TRBJ1-2; D not resolved. Germline CDR1 reads MGHRA; CDR2 reads YSYEKL. With 1 base removed from V and 3 bases from J, the gap between germline ends came to 18 bases. The CDR3 is 17 amino acids. CDR3 nucleotides: TGCGCCAGCAGCCAAGTTGGGTCCATATTATGGGACTATGGCTACACCTTC. Its protein is CASSQVGSILWDYGYTF.

The chain joins TRBV6-6 to TRBJ1-1; D is possibly TRBD1 (6 bases). V lost 2 bases, J lost 1 base, and 8 bases lay in between. Germline V gene data show CDR1 as MNHNY and CDR2 as SVGAGI (reference sequence). This CDR3 is 14 amino acids long. In DNA, the CDR3 is TGTGCCAGCAGTTACCGGGGACAGAACACTGAAGCTTTCTTT. Its protein product is CASSYRGQNTEAFF.

The CDR3 region has the DNA TGTGCCAGCAGCTTGGACCCTTGGGAAGCTTTCTTT. Protein: CASSLDPWEAFF. The chain recombines TRBV11-2 with TRBJ1-1; D remains unclear. V lost 3 bases and J lost 8, with 10 bases in between. This CDR3 spans 12 amino acids. Germline V gene sequence: CDR1 SGHAT, CDR2 FQNNGV.

The chain joins TRBV5-6 to TRBJ1-2, with D possibly being TRBD1 (5 bases). The CDR3 is made up of 13 amino acids. Germline V CDR1 and CDR2: SGHDT, YYEEEE. The V end was cut by 4 bases, the J end by 4 bases, with 11 bases between. CDR3 DNA sequence: TGTGCCAGCAGCCGGACAAGGACCTATGGCTACACCTTC. Protein: CASSRTRTYGYTF.

This rearrangement joins TRBV19 to TRBJ2-1, with D possibly being TRBD2 (6 bases). Germline V gene data show CDR1 as LNHDA and CDR2 as SQIVND (reference sequence). With 7 bases removed from V and 6 bases from J, the gap between germline ends came to 16 bases. There are 14 residues in the CDR3. The CDR3, as DNA: TGTGCCAGTAACTTTGGAGGGACGATCAATGAGCAGTTCTTC. Translated: CASNFGGTINEQFF.

The V gene is TRBV19, the J gene TRBJ2-2; TRBD2 matches 12 bases. V was clipped by 6 bases and J by 7 bases; unmatched bases: 3. The CDR3 extends over 14 amino acids. CDR1 is LNHDA, CDR2 SQIVND, per germline (reference sequence). The CDR3 protein is CASRTSGGGGELFF. In DNA form, the CDR3 reads TGTGCCAGTAGGACTAGCGGGGGTGGCGGGGAGCTGTTTTTT.

The genes are TRBV23-1 and TRBJ1-3; 10 positions agree with TRBD1. TRBV23-1 is an ORF for which the function is uncertain. Trimming removed 6 bases from V and 4 bases from J; junction bases left unmatched: 12. This CDR3 has 17 amino acids. DNA for the CDR3: TGCGCCAGCAGGTCATTGGGACAGGGGAAAGGGGGAAACACCATATATTTT. Residues: CASRSLGQGKGGNTIYF.

The gene calls are TRBV28 and TRBJ2-5, with D perhaps TRBD2 (5 bases). The CDR3 length is 12 residues. Per germline, CDR1 MDHEN and CDR2 SYDVKM. V dropped 7 bases and J dropped 4 bases, with 10 bases sitting between them. The CDR3 region has the DNA TGTGCCAGCAACCTAGCACGAGAGACCCAGTACTTC. Translated: CASNLARETQYF.

This chain uses TRBV5-6 with TRBJ1-1; 8 nucleotides align to TRBD1. CDR3 size: 14 residues. The germline gives CDR1 SGHDT, CDR2 YYEEEE. Trimming at V came to 4 bases and at J to 1 base, leaving 3 bases not matched to a gene. CDR3 sequence (DNA): TGTGCCAGCAGCCGGACAGGGAGGAACACTGAAGCTTTCTTT. Translated: CASSRTGRNTEAFF.

The rearrangement joins TRBV6-1 to TRBJ1-2; D is unclear. Germline loops: CDR1 MNHNS, CDR2 SASEGT. The V and J ends lost 3 bases and 3 bases respectively, with 14 bases between them. This CDR3 contains 15 residues. The CDR3: CASSESILEDYGYTF. CDR3 in DNA: TGTGCCAGCAGTGAGAGTATCCTTGAGGACTATGGCTACACCTTC.

The rearrangement uses TRBV3-1 (or the pseudogene TRBV3-2) and TRBJ2-1; D uncertain. Per germline, CDR1 LGHDT and CDR2 YNNKEL (reference sequence). The CDR3 sequence is 13 residues long. Trimming stripped 1 base from V and 4 bases from J, with 5 bases between. CDR3 amino acids: CASSQGRYNEQFF. DNA for the CDR3: TGTGCCAGCAGCCAAGGTCGGTACAATGAGCAGTTCTTC.

J is TRBJ1-2 and V is TRBV20-1; D remains unclear. The CDR3 covers 13 residues. CDR1 DFQATT and CDR2 SNEGSKA come from the germline V gene (reference sequence). V was shortened by 3 bases and J by 0 bases, with 8 bases between the two germline ends. CDR3: CSASLGANYGYTF. The CDR3 region has the DNA TGCAGTGCTAGTCTTGGGGCTAACTATGGCTACACCTTC.

V usage is TRBV7-3 and J usage is TRBJ2-3; the D gene is possibly TRBD2 (6 bases). Germline-derived CDR1 and CDR2 are SGHTA and FQGTGA. V was pared by 2 bases and J by 4 bases, with 10 bases between. The CDR3 spans 14 residues. CDR3 in amino acids: CASSLRAGPDTQYF. Here the CDR3 DNA reads TGTGCCAGCAGCTTACGGGCGGGGCCAGATACGCAGTATTTT.

The DNA of the CDR3 is TGTGCCAGCAGCCACCGGGACAACACTGAAGCTTTCTTT. It specifies CASSHRDNTEAFF. The chain links TRBV13 to TRBJ1-1; D may be TRBD1 (5 bases). Germline assignment: CDR1 PRHDT and CDR2 FYEKMQ (reference sequence). This CDR3 contains 13 residues. Trimming removed 5 bases at V and 2 bases at J, with 9 bases between.

J is TRBJ2-1 and V is TRBV7-2, with 7 nucleotides matching TRBD1. V lost 1 base, J lost 9 bases, and 15 bases stayed unmatched. The CDR3 extends over 17 amino acids. Germline assignment: CDR1 SGHTA and CDR2 FQGNSA. The CDR3 DNA sequence: TGTGCCAGCAGCTTAGTCCGTCGACAGGGACAAGGGGGTGAGCAGTTCTTC. This encodes CASSLVRRQGQGGEQFF.

The V gene is TRBV7-2, the J gene TRBJ1-1; the D gene is possibly TRBD1 (5 bases). The germline CDR1 and CDR2 sequences are SGHTA and FQGNSA. The CDR3 has 14 amino acids. The germline V and J ends were trimmed by 5 bases and 4 bases, with 14 bases remaining between them. This chain's CDR3 is CASSQLGVRTEAFF. CDR3 in DNA: TGTGCCAGCAGCCAGCTAGGGGTCCGCACTGAAGCTTTCTTT.

This clone was picked up a small number of times. Other nucleotide sequences from this sample produce the same CDR3. This chain links TRBV6-5 with TRBJ2-6; 8 positions agree with TRBD1. Germline CDR1 MNHEY, CDR2 SVGAGI. The CDR3 loop spans 15 amino acids. The junction had 3 bases not matched to a gene; V was cut back by 6 bases and J by 2 bases. CDR3: CASRPQGAGANVLTF. The DNA of the CDR3 is TGTGCCAGCAGACCACAGGGGGCTGGGGCCAACGTCCTGACTTTC.

The genes are TRBV27 and TRBJ2-3, with D perhaps TRBD1 (5 bases). The V end was cut by 5 bases, the J end by 8 bases, with 14 bases between. Per the germline V gene, CDR1 is MNHEY and CDR2 is SMNVEV (reference sequence). The CDR3 loop spans 13 amino acids. The CDR3 sequence: CASSPLPRGTQYF. The CDR3 coding sequence is TGTGCCAGCAGTCCCCTTCCTAGGGGTACGCAGTATTTT.

This chain links TRBV10-3 with TRBJ1-1, with D hard to call. Trimming shortened V by 8 bases and J by 8 bases, and 15 bases separated the two germline ends. CDR3 length equals 12 residues. Germline V CDR1 and CDR2: ENHRY, SYGVKD. In DNA, the CDR3 is TGTGCCATCGATCGGGCCAAGGAGGAAGCTTTCTTT. It encodes CAIDRAKEEAFF.

V and J are TRBV4-3 and TRBJ2-2; a possible D gene is TRBD2 (6 bases). The CDR3 covers 16 residues. V lost 3 bases and J lost 3, with 14 bases in between. Per germline, CDR1 LGHNA and CDR2 YSLEER. CDR3 in DNA: TGCGCCAGCAGCCAGGGAGGACCGGGCCACACCGGGGAGCTGTTTTTT. Its translation is CASSQGGPGHTGELFF.

The rearrangement uses TRBV7-9 and TRBJ1-3; no clear D gene. CDR3 length: 15 amino acids. Germline loops: CDR1 SEHNR, CDR2 FQNEAQ (reference sequence). V lost 1 base, J lost 4 bases, and 11 bases lay in between. The CDR3 loop reads CASSLVAVRGNTIYF. Written as DNA, the CDR3 is TGTGCCAGCAGCTTAGTTGCGGTTAGAGGAAACACCATATATTTT.

The rearrangement links TRBV4-1 to TRBJ2-3, with 11 nucleotides matching TRBD2. Trimming cost V 1 base and J 2 bases; bases outside gene matches: 5. Looked up from germline, CDR1 is MGHRA and CDR2 is YSYEKL. The CDR3 covers 17 residues. The CDR3 DNA reads TGCGCCAGCAGCCAAGCACTAGCGGGAGTGAACACAGATACGCAGTATTTT. This translates into CASSQALAGVNTDTQYF.